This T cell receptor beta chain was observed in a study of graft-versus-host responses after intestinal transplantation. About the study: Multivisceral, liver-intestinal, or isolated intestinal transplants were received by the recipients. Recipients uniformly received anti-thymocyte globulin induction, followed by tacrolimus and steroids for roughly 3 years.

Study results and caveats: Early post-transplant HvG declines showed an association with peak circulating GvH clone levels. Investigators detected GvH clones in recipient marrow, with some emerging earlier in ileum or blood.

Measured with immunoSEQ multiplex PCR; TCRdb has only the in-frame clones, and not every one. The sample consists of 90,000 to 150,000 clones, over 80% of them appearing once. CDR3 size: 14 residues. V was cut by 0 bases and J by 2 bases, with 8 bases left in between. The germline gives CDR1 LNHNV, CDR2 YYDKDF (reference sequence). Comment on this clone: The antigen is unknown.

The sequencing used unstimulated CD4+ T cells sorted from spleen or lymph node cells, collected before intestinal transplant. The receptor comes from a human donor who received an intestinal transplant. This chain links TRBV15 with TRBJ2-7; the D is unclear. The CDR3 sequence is CATSRDLETYEQYF. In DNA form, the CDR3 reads TGTGCCACCAGCAGAGATCTCGAGACCTACGAGCAGTACTTC.